This paragraph reports one TCR beta chain. Trimming shortened V by 6 bases and J by 5 bases, and 7 bases separated the two germline ends. The length of the CDR3 is 12 residues. The entry originates in a study of CD8+CD57+ T cells in acquired aplastic anemia. Before being chosen for sequencing, patients had shown CD8+CD57+ cell expansion by flow cytometry. For CDR3 and TCR beta VDJ profiling, genomic DNA was the template used. MiXCR, run by TCRdb on the reads, gives a single entry per CDR3 protein. The sample carries around 50,000 distinct CDR3 sequences, around 60% recorded once. The chain has TRBV12-3 or TRBV12-4 and TRBJ2-2; D uncertain. The sample was sorted CD4+, CD8+, or CD8+CD57+ T cells (not recorded which) from PBMCs. The sequence came from a human donor with aplastic anemia. Written as DNA, the CDR3 is TGTGCCAGCAGGAACCCGACCGGGGAGCTGTTTTTT. Translated, it gives CASRNPTGELFF.